This T cell receptor (beta chain) was sequenced for a study of cytomegalovirus exposure and HLA in healthy donors. Worth noting for this clone: An end of the junction does not agree with germline; a read error may underlie this. Other DNA sequences in this sample translate to the same CDR3.

The PCR made use of 60 Vbeta and 13 Jbeta primers. Using immunoSEQ multiplex PCR, the repertoire was profiled, and TCRdb retains in-frame clones only, with some absent. Seen here are about 190,000 clones, more than 70% observed once, and the top ten hold more than 4%. The CDR3 totals 15 residues. Germline values: CDR1 SGHTA, CDR2 FQGNSA. The sequence derives from a young man in good health and CMV-seropositive. This chain connects TRBV7-2 to TRBJ1-1; D gene uncertain. Material: PBMCs. CDR3 sequence: CASSLVDFLITEAFF. The CDR3 coding sequence is TGTGCCAGCAGCTTAGTTGACTTCCTGATCACTGAGGCTTTCTTT. Filled out from reference TRBV7-2 and TRBJ1-1, the complete variable domain reads GAGVSQSPSNKVTEKGKDVELRCDPISGHTALYWYRQSLGQGLEFLIYFQGNSAPDKSGLPSDRFSAERTGGSVSTLTIQRTQQEDSAVYLCASSLVDFLITEAFFGQGTRLTVV.